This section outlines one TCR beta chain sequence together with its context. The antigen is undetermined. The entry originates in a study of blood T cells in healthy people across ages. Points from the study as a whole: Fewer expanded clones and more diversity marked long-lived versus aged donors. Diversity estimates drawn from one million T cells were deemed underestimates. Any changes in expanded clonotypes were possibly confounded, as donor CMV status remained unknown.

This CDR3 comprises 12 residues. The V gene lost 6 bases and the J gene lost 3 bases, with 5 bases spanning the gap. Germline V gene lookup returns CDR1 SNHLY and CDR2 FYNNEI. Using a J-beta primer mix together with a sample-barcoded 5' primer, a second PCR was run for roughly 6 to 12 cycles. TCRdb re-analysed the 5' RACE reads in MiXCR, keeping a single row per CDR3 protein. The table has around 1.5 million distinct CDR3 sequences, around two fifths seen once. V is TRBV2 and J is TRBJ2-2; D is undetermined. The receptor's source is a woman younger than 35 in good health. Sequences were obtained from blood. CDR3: CASRGDTGELFF. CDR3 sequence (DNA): TGTGCCAGCAGGGGTGACACCGGGGAGCTGTTTTTT. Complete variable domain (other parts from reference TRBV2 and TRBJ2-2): EPEVTQTPSHQVTQMGQEVILRCVPISNHLYFYWYRQILGQKVEFLVSFYNNEISEKSEIFDDQFSVERPDGSNFTLKIRSTKLEDSAMYFCASRGDTGELFFGEGSRLTVL.